These T cell receptor beta chains were read from a single sample in a study of radiation and T cells in renal cell carcinoma. TCRdb keeps only in-frame clones here, not all; method: immunoSEQ multiplex PCR. The table records about 120,000 clones, 81% of them present only once. This specimen consisted of blood, obtained from a patient whose treatment included radiotherapy and nephrectomy. These receptors originate from an older woman with renal cell carcinoma. The CDR3 runs from the conserved cysteine through the conserved F or W. A D gene is named only where the DNA matches it firmly. A row's size may be missing; if present it is once, few, many or a size class.

V	D	size	J	DNA	CDR3
TRBV19	NA	NA	TRBJ2-1	TGTGCCAGTAGTGCAGTGGACGGGTACTACAATGAGCAGTTCTTC	CASSAVDGYYNEQFF
TRBV6-6	NA	NA	TRBJ1-1	TGTGCCAGCAACGCGGGGGCGATGACTGAAGCTTTCTTT	CASNAGAMTEAFF
TRBV9	TRBD2	NA	TRBJ2-3	TGTGCCAGCAGCCCGCAGGCGGGAGGAGATACGCAGTATTTT	CASSPQAGGDTQYF
TRBV6-1	TRBD1	NA	TRBJ1-2	TGTGCCAGCAGTGAACTCTTGACAGGGGGCGGCTACACCTTC	CASSELLTGGGYTF
TRBV28	TRBD1	NA	TRBJ1-1	TGTGCCAGCAGCTTTCTGGACAGGGAAGCTTTCTTT	CASSFLDREAFF
TRBV28	TRBD1	NA	TRBJ2-7	TGTGCCAGCACGGACAGGAGAAACTACGAGCAGTACTTC	CASTDRRNYEQYF
TRBV5-1	TRBD1	NA	TRBJ2-3	TGCGCCAGCAGCTCGGGACAGCTCACAGATACGCAGTATTTT	CASSSGQLTDTQYF
TRBV9	NA	few	TRBJ2-5	TGTGCCAGCAGCGTAGATGGCCGACCCCAAGAGACCCAGTACTTC	CASSVDGRPQETQYF
TRBV28	NA	few	TRBJ1-1	TGTGCCAGCAGGGCTGGGACGGGAGGCACTGAAGCTTTCTTT	CASRAGTGGTEAFF
TRBV4-1	TRBD1	NA	TRBJ1-1	TGCGCCAGCAGTCAGCAAACAGGGGGCGCCTGGGACACTGAAGCTTTCTTT	CASSQQTGGAWDTEAFF
TRBV29-1	NA	few	TRBJ1-4	TGCAGCGTTGACGACCCCGCAACTAATGAAAAACTGTTTTTT	CSVDDPATNEKLFF
TRBV7-6	TRBD1	NA	TRBJ2-1	TGTGCCAGCAGCTCGACAGGGGCCACCTACAATGAGCAGTTCTTC	CASSSTGATYNEQFF
TRBV7-8	TRBD1	few	TRBJ2-7	TGTGCCCGTTTAGTTAATTGGGCCCCGACAGGGGGCATCGATCCGCGTGACGAGCAGTACTTC	CARLVNWAPTGGIDPRDEQYF
TRBV5-4	NA	NA	TRBJ1-1	TGTGCCAGCAGCTTGGCAGGGGCGAACACTGAAGCTTTCTTT	CASSLAGANTEAFF
TRBV29-1	NA	NA	TRBJ2-7	TGCAGCGTTAATCCGGGACGGGGGGCTTACGAGCAGTACTTC	CSVNPGRGAYEQYF
TRBV20-1	NA	NA	TRBJ2-7	TGCAGTGCTAGAGAGATTTACGAGCAGTACTTC	CSAREIYEQYF
TRBV7-2	TRBD2	once	TRBJ2-1	TGTGCCAGCAGCTTTTCGGGGGGGAATGAGCAGTTCTTC	CASSFSGGNEQFF
TRBV13	NA	NA	TRBJ2-7	TGTGCCAGCAGCTTTAGTTGGGACGAGCAGTGCTTC	CASSFSWDEQCF
TRBV9	NA	NA	TRBJ1-1	TGTGCCAGCAGCGTCCCGCGGGACTACTCTCGGGGGATGAACACTGAAGCTTTCTTT	CASSVPRDYSRGMNTEAFF
TRBV5-6	NA	NA	TRBJ2-2	TGTGCCAGCAGCTCACCCCCACAGACCAACACCGGGGAGCTGTTTTTT	CASSSPPQTNTGELFF
TRBV6-1	NA	NA	TRBJ1-2	TGTGCCAGCACCCAGGAGGCCTATGGCTACACCTTC	CASTQEAYGYTF
TRBV5-1	NA	NA	TRBJ1-3	TGCGCCAGCAGCCTCAGGAGCTCTGGAAACACCATATATTTT	CASSLRSSGNTIYF
TRBV7-3	NA	NA	TRBJ1-1	TGTGCCAGCAGCTTAGGGGGAAAGGGGTTACAACCGGCTTTCTTT	CASSLGGKGLQPAFF
TRBV18	NA	NA	TRBJ1-2	TGTGCCAGCTCACCCGCGGGGGGGCCCATCTATGGCTACACCTTC	CASSPAGGPIYGYTF
TRBV5-4	NA	NA	TRBJ2-2	TGTGCCAGCAGCTTGGAGGTGGCTAGCGCGAACACCGGGGAGCTGTTTTTT	CASSLEVASANTGELFF
TRBV28	TRBD1	NA	TRBJ1-1	TGTGCCAGCAGTTCCTACAGGGGCGGAGGCACTGAAGCTTTCTTT	CASSSYRGGGTEAFF
TRBV7-9	TRBD1	NA	TRBJ1-4	TGTGCCAGCAGCTTTTACAACAGGGGAGGGGAAAAACTGTTTTTT	CASSFYNRGGEKLFF
TRBV27	NA	NA	TRBJ1-1	TGTGCCAGCAGTTTAGCCGGGGGGGGGACTGAAGCTTTCTTT	CASSLAGGGTEAFF
TRBV5-4	NA	NA	TRBJ1-6	TGTGCCAGCAGCTTGGAGGCAGGGTTTTCACCCCTCCACTTT	CASSLEAGFSPLHF
TRBV10-3	NA	few	TRBJ1-1	TGTGCCATCTTTTCCACAGGGAGGAATGAAGCTTTCTTT	CAIFSTGRNEAFF
TRBV5-4	TRBD2	NA	TRBJ2-7	TGTGCCAGCAGCTTGGGGACTAGCGGGCATGGCGAGCAGTACTTC	CASSLGTSGHGEQYF
TRBV7-9	NA	many	TRBJ2-3	TGTGCCAGCACCCCGAAATCGGGGGCTGCCACAGATACGCAGTATTTT	CASTPKSGAATDTQYF
TRBV5-5	NA	NA	TRBJ1-5	TGTGCCAGCAGCTTGCTCCCAGGGATCCTCGATCAGCCCCAGCATTTT	CASSLLPGILDQPQHF
TRBV19	NA	NA	TRBJ2-1	TGTGCCAGTAGTGAGTCTCCCAATGAGCAGTTCTTC	CASSESPNEQFF
TRBV6-1	NA	NA	TRBJ2-5	TGTGCCAGCGGGGCAACTTCGGGCGGGGAGACCCAGTACTTC	CASGATSGGETQYF
TRBV11-3	TRBD1	NA	TRBJ1-1	TGTGCCAGCAGTTTTACAGGGGGCTCGACTGAAGCTTTCTTT	CASSFTGGSTEAFF
TRBV10-1	TRBD1	few	TRBJ1-1	TGCGCCAGCAGTGACCGGGACAGGGTGGCTGAAGCTTTCTTT	CASSDRDRVAEAFF
TRBV4-2	NA	few	TRBJ1-2	TGTGCCAGCAGCCAAGACCGGACAGTCAACTATGGCTACACCTTC	CASSQDRTVNYGYTF
TRBV5-4	NA	NA	TRBJ2-3	TGTGCCAGCAGTCGGTCGGCGGCCCTCGCTAGCACAGATACGCAGTATTTT	CASSRSAALASTDTQYF
TRBV5-5	NA	NA	TRBJ2-2	TGTGCCAGCAGCCTGGGATGGACCGGGGAGCTGTTTTTT	CASSLGWTGELFF
TRBV7-9	NA	NA	TRBJ2-3	TGTGCCAGCAGCTTAGCAGGGGGGCTTTCTAGCACAGATACGCAGTATTTT	CASSLAGGLSSTDTQYF
TRBV6-1	NA	NA	TRBJ2-3	TGTGCCAGCAGCCTGGACAGTTCCACAGATACGCAGTATTTT	CASSLDSSTDTQYF
TRBV7-9	NA	NA	TRBJ2-1	TGTGCCAGCAGCCATCGGGACAAAGGGGTCTACAATGAGCAGTTCTTC	CASSHRDKGVYNEQFF
TRBV28	NA	NA	TRBJ1-1	TGTGCCAGCAGTTTTCTGGGGGGCTACACTGAAGCTTTCTTT	CASSFLGGYTEAFF
TRBV5-1	TRBD2	NA	TRBJ2-3	TGCGCCAGCAGCTTGCTGACTAGCGGCCGCACAGATACGCAGTATTTT	CASSLLTSGRTDTQYF
TRBV6-1	NA	NA	TRBJ2-7	TGTGCCAGCAGTGATACAACAGTCTCCTACGAGCAGTACTTC	CASSDTTVSYEQYF
TRBV4-1	NA	NA	TRBJ2-5	TGCGCCAGCAGCCAACGTGGGGAATACGAGACCCAGTACTTC	CASSQRGEYETQYF
TRBV7-9	TRBD1	NA	TRBJ1-2	TGTGCCAGCAGTTACGGACAGGGAGTGGACTATGGCTACACCTTC	CASSYGQGVDYGYTF
TRBV4-3	NA	NA	TRBJ1-3	TGCGCCAGCAGCCAAGATTATCGGGCGGCTGGAAACACCATATATTTT	CASSQDYRAAGNTIYF
TRBV7-8	NA	NA	TRBJ2-7	TGTGCCAGCAGCTTTCTCGGGGACGAGCAGTACTTC	CASSFLGDEQYF
TRBV18	TRBD1	NA	TRBJ2-5	TGTGCCAGCTCCTCGAAAGGGGGCCTACAAGAGACCCAGTACTTC	CASSSKGGLQETQYF
TRBV6-5	NA	few	TRBJ1-1	TGTGCCAGCAGTTACTCGATGGGGTCTGAAGCTTTCTTT	CASSYSMGSEAFF